Given below is one T cell receptor beta chain in context. This clonotype was seen a few times. Its antigen is unknown. Qualities for individual bases were not recorded, and no much larger clone is one base off. This entry is derived from a study of T-cell reconstitution after alpha-beta-depleted transplantation in children (dated by TCRdb to between 2015 and 2016). Study-wide context: The study quantitatively tracked T-cell immune reconstitution after TCRalphabeta/CD19-depleted allogeneic hematopoietic cell transplantation in children using TCR repertoire profiling.

The library was obtained by PCR. For sequencing, an Illumina HiSeq 2500 was employed. Molecular barcoding was employed in the preparation of TCR libraries, with unique molecular identifiers being used to normalize TCRbeta repertoire quantification. The public reads were run again by TCRdb, first through fastp at Q25 and then through MiXCR, and only productive beta chains were kept. Each CDR3 protein gets just one entry, which takes the most common genes and DNA from the rows behind it. The sample table shows some 200,000 distinct CDR3 sequences, and under 8.5% are seen once. 5.5% to 6.5% of the sample lies in the top ten. Here is what the overall study found, with its caveats: Hyperexpanded clone frequencies declined over subsequent months; after one year, T-cell counts and TCRbeta diversity were mostly attributed to newly produced T cells. The apparently early alphabetaT-cell count recovery about two months after transplant was reportedly dependent on only several hundred rapidly expanded clones derived from non-depleted graft cells. In some patients, the high TCRbeta diversity seen at day 60 was put down to recipient T cells and intrathymic progenitors that had survived conditioning.

The treatment or condition label on this specimen signifies: allogeneic hematopoietic cell transplantation with graft depleted of TCRalphabeta T cells and CD19 B cells. The children who served as transplant recipients had been given grafts of TCRalphabeta/CD19-depleted allogeneic hematopoietic cells. As encoded in the germline V gene, CDR1 is SQVTM while CDR2 is ANQGSEA. Deletion took 1 base off V and 4 bases off J, with a span of 14 bases between the germline ends. CDR3 length: 14 amino acids, cysteine to phenylalanine. Of all the DNA, just the CDR3 is kept, 42 bases in frame from base 1. The source was PBMCs, collected before TCRalphabeta/CD19-depleted stem cell transplant. The TCR comes from a boy aged 2 to 10 with acute lymphoblastic leukemia, due to receive a stem cell transplant. This sequence uses TRBV29-1 and TRBJ2-7; TRBD1 might be the D gene, on 6 matching bases. The CDR3 has the sequence CSVEVSGVSYEQYF. The nucleotide sequence is given as TGCAGCGTTGAAGTCTCAGGGGTGTCTTACGAGCAGTACTTC.